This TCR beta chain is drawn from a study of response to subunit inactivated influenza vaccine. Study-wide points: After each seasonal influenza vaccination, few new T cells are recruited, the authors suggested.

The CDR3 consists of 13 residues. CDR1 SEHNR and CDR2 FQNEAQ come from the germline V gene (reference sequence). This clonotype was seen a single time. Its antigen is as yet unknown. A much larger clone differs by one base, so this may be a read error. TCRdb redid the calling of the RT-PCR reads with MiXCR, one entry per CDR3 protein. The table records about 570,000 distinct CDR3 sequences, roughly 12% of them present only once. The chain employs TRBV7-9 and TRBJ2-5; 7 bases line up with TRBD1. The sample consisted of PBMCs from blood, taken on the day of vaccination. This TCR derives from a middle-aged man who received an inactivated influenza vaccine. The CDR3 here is CASSLGTEETQSF. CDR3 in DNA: TGTGCCAGCAGCCTTGGGACAGAAGAGACCCAGTCCTTC.